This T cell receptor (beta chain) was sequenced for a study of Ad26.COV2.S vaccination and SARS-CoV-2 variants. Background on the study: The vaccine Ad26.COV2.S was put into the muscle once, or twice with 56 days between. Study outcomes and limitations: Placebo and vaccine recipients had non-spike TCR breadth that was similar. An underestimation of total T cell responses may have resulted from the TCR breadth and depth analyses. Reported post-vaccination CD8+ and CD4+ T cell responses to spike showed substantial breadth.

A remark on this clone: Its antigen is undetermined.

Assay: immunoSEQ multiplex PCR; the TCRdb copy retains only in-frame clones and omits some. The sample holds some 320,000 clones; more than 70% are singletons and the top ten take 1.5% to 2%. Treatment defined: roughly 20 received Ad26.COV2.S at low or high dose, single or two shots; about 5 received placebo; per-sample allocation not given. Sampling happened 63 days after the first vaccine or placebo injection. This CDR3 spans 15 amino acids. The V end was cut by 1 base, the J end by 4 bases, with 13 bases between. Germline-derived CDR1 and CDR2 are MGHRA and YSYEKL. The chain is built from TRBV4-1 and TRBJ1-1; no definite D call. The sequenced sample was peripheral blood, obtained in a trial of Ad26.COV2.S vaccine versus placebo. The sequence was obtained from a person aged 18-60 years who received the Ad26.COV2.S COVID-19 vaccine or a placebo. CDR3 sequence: CASSQALVYGTEAFF. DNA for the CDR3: TGCGCCAGCAGCCAAGCCTTAGTGTACGGCACTGAAGCTTTCTTT.